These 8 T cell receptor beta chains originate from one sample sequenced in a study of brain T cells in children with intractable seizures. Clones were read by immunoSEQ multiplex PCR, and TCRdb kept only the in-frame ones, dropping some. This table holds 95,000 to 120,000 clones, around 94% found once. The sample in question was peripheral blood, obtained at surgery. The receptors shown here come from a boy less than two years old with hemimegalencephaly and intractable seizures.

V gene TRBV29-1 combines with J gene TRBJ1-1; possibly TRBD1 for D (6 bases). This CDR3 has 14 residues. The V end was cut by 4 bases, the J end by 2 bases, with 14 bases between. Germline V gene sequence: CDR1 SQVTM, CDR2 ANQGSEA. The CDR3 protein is CSVAGTHTNTEAFF. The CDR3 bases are TGCAGCGTTGCCGGGACACATACTAACACTGAAGCTTTCTTT. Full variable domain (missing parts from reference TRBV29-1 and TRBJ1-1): SAVISQKPSRDICQRGTSLTIQCQVDSQVTMMFWYRQQPGQSLTLIATANQGSEATYESGFVIDKFPISRPNLTFSTLTVSNMSPEDSSIYLCSVAGTHTNTEAFFGQGTRLTVV.

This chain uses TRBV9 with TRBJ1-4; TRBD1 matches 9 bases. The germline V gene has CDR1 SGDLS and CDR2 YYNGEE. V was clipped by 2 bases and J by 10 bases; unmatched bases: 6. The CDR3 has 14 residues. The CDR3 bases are TGTGCCAGCAGCGTTACAGGGGGCCGCAGAAAACTGTTTTTT. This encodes CASSVTGGRRKLFF.

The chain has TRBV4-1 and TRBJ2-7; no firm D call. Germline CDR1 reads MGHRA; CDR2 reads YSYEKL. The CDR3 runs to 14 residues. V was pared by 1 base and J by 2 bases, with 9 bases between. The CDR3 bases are TGCGCCAGCAGCCAAGTTTTGGGCCCCTACGAGCAGTACTTC. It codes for CASSQVLGPYEQYF.

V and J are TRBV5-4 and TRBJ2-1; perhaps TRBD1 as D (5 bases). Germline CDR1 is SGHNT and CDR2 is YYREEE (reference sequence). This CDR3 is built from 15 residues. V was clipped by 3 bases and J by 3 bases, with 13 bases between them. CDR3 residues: CASSSWTSYYNEQFF. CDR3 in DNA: TGTGCCAGCAGCTCATGGACAAGTTACTACAATGAGCAGTTCTTC.

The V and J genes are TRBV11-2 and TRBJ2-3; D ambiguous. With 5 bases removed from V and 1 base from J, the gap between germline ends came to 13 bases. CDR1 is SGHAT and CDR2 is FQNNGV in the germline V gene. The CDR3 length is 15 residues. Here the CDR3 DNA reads TGTGCCAGCAGCCCCCCCGGTAGGGGCACAGATACGCAGTATTTT. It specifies CASSPPGRGTDTQYF.

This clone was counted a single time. The CDR3 DNA follows: TGCAGTGCTAGTCCAAGCTATAATTCACCCCTCCACTTT. It yields the protein CSASPSYNSPLHF. The chain links TRBV20-1 to TRBJ1-6; D ambiguous. V was cut by 3 bases and J by 3 bases, with 6 bases left in between. The V gene's germline CDR1 is DFQATT and CDR2 SNEGSKA (reference sequence). The CDR3 is made up of 13 amino acids.

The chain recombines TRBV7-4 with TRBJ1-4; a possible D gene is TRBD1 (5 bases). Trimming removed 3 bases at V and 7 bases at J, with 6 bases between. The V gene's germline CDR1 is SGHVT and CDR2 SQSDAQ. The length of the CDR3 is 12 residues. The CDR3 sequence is CASSFTGEKLFF. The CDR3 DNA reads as TGTGCCAGCAGCTTTACAGGTGAAAAACTGTTTTTT.

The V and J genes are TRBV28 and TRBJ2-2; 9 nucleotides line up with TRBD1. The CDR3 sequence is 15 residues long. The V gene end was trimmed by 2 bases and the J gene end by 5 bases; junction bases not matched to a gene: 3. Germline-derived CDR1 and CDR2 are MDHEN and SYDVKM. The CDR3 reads CASSLMTGGTGELFF. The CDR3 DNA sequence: TGTGCCAGCAGTTTAATGACAGGGGGGACCGGGGAGCTGTTTTTT.